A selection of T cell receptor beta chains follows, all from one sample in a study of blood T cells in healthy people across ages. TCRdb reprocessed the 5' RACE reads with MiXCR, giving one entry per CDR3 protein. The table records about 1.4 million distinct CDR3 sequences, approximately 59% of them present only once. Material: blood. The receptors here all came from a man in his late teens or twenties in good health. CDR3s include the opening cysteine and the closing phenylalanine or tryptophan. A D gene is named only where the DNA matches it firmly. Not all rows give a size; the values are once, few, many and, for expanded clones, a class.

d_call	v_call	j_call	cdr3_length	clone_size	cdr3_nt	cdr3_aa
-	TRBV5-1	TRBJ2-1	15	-	TGCGCCAGCAGCTTGGAGCGGGTTGTGTACAATGAGCAGTTCTTC	CASSLERVVYNEQFF
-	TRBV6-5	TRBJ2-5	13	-	TGTGCCAGCAGAACAAGAGGGCAAGAGACCCAGTACTTC	CASRTRGQETQYF
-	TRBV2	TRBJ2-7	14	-	TGTGCCAGCAGTGTGGGAGTGGCTGCTTACGAGCAGTACTTC	CASSVGVAAYEQYF
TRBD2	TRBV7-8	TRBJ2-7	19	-	TGTGCCAGCAGCTCTAGCGGGAGCGGGGGGGCTGGAAAAACCTACGAGCAGTACTTC	CASSSSGSGGAGKTYEQYF
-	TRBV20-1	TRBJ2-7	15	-	TGCAGTGCTAGTAAACTGCACAGGGCATCCTACGAGCAGTACTTC	CSASKLHRASYEQYF
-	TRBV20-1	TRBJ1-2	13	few	TGCAGTGCTAGAGCCCGGGCCGCCTATGGCTACACCTTC	CSARARAAYGYTF
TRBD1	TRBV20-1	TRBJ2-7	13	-	TGCAGTGCTAGAAAACAGGGGTTAGACGAGCAGTACTTC	CSARKQGLDEQYF
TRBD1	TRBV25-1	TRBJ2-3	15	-	TGTGCCAGCAGTGAAACAGGGGTTGTTGCAGATACGCAGTATTTT	CASSETGVVADTQYF
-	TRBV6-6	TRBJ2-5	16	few	TGTGCCAGCAGTCCAAACCTGGGGCAGCTACAAGAGACCCAGTACTTC	CASSPNLGQLQETQYF
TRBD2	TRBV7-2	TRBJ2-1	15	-	TGTGCCAGCAGCTTAGACGGGGGGTTCAGCAATGAGCAGTTCTTC	CASSLDGGFSNEQFF
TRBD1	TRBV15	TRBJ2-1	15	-	TGTGCCACCAGCAGGTCGGGACAGGACCACAATGAGCAGTTCTTC	CATSRSGQDHNEQFF
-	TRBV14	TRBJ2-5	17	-	TGTGCCAGCAGCCAAGATCTCGGGGACGGGTTCGGAGAGACCCAGTACTTC	CASSQDLGDGFGETQYF
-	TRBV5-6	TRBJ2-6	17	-	TGTGCCAGCAGCTTGTGGGACGGATATTCTGGGGCCAACGTCCTGACTTTC	CASSLWDGYSGANVLTF
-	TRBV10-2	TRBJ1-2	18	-	TGCGCCAGCAGTGACGGGGGTCATGGCAGGATGGGTAACTATGGCTACACCTTC	CASSDGGHGRMGNYGYTF
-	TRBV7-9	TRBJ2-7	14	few	TGTGCCACCGTAACCGGGAGCCAATCCTACGAGCAGTACTTC	CATVTGSQSYEQYF
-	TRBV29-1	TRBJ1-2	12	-	TGCAGCGTGCAGACAGGAGGGTATGGCTACACCTTC	CSVQTGGYGYTF
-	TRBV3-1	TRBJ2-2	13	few	TGTGCCAGCAGCCCCTCCGTGGTCGGGGAGCTGTTTTTT	CASSPSVVGELFF
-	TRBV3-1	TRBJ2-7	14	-	TGTGCCAGCAGCCCGAGGAGGGTGAGCCACGAGCAGTACTTC	CASSPRRVSHEQYF
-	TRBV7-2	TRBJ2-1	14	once	TGTGCCAGCAGCTTAGGTGGGAGGCAAGAGACCCAGTTCTTC	CASSLGGRQETQFF
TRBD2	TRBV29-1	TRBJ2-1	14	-	TGCAGCGCTCACCGGGGGGGCTCCTACAATGAGCAGTTCTTC	CSAHRGGSYNEQFF
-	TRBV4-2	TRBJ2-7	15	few	TGTGCCAGCAGCCAAGATCCAGACGGGTCCTACGAGCAGTACTTC	CASSQDPDGSYEQYF
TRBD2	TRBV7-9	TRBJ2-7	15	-	TGTGCCAGCAGCGGGGGGCTAGCGGGCCTCTACGAGCAGTACTTC	CASSGGLAGLYEQYF
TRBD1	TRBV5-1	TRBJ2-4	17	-	TGCGCCAGCAGCTTACGGGACAGGGTACTAGCCAAAAACATTCAGTACTTC	CASSLRDRVLAKNIQYF
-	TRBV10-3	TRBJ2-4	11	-	TGTGCCACCAGAATCGAGAACATTCAGTACTTC	CATRIENIQYF
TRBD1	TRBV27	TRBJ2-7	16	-	TGTGCCAGCAGTTTATACGCGGACAGGGGGGTCTGCGAGCAGTACTTC	CASSLYADRGVCEQYF
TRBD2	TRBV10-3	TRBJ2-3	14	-	TGTGCCATCCAAGCAGCGGGGGATCCAGATACGCAGTATTTT	CAIQAAGDPDTQYF
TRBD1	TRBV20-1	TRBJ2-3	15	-	TGCACCGCTGGGAGCCAGGGACAGCACACAGATACGCAGTATTTT	CTAGSQGQHTDTQYF
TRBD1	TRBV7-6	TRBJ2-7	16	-	TGTGCCAGCAGCTTAGCCGGGACAGAGGGGAGCTACGAGCAGTACTTC	CASSLAGTEGSYEQYF
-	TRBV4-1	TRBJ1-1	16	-	TGCGCCAGCAGCCAAGATCTGCAGGGAGGGAAGGCTGAAGCTTTCTTT	CASSQDLQGGKAEAFF
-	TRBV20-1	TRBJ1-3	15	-	TGCAGTGCTAGACCGCTCTTAAGCTCTGGAAACACCATATATTTT	CSARPLLSSGNTIYF
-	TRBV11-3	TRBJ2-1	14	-	TGTGCCAGCAGCTTAAAAGGGGGGAAAGAGACCCAGTTCTTC	CASSLKGGKETQFF
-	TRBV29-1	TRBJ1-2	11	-	TGCAGCGTTGAATCCCGGTCGGGCTACACCTTC	CSVESRSGYTF
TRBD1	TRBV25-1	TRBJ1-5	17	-	TGCGCCAGCAGTGAATGGGACAGGGGGCGAAGTAATCAGCCCCAGCATTTT	CASSEWDRGRSNQPQHF
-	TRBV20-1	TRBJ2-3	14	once	TGCAGTGCTAGGCTGGACTCCCGGACAGATACGCAGTATTTT	CSARLDSRTDTQYF